This entry features one TCR beta chain sequence. The run of the v3.0 immunoSEQ assay was at survey level. The data were produced by immunoSEQ multiplex PCR, yet TCRdb's version contains in-frame clones alone and is incomplete. The sample carries about 36,000 clones, about 80% recorded once. These data are taken from a study of long-term antiretroviral therapy in people with HIV. Germline-derived CDR1 and CDR2 are SQVTM and ANQGSEA. The CDR3 length is 10 residues. V was pared by 4 bases and J by 11 bases, with 2 bases of the junction left unmatched. Sequences were derived from unsorted PBMCs, sampled 3.4 years after starting antiretroviral therapy. The chain couples TRBV29-1 to TRBJ1-1, with 9 bases identical to TRBD1. This TCR came from a man aged 25-40 years with HIV. The CDR3 sequence: CSVAGQGAFF. The CDR3 DNA follows: TGCAGCGTTGCAGGACAGGGGGCTTTCTTT. Using reference TRBV29-1 and TRBJ1-1 for the parts outside the CDR3, the full variable domain is SAVISQKPSRDICQRGTSLTIQCQVDSQVTMMFWYRQQPGQSLTLIATANQGSEATYESGFVIDKFPISRPNLTFSTLTVSNMSPEDSSIYLCSVAGQGAFFGQGTRLTVV.